What follows is one T cell receptor beta chain and its context. This sample stems from a study of cytomegalovirus exposure and HLA in healthy donors. Assay: immunoSEQ multiplex PCR; the TCRdb copy retains only in-frame clones and omits some. In the table there are about 120,000 clones, roughly 82% of which are singletons. The V end was cut by 1 base, the J end by 0 bases, with 11 bases between. The V gene's germline CDR1 is MNHNS and CDR2 SASEGT. The CDR3 spans 16 residues. The origin of this receptor is a man between 18 and 29 years old in good health and CMV-seronegative. Sequenced sample: PBMCs. This rearrangement joins TRBV6-1 to TRBJ2-3; D is unclear. CDR3 protein: CASSEVLAGSTDTQYF. CDR3 sequence (DNA): TGTGCCAGCAGTGAAGTGTTAGCCGGGAGCACAGATACGCAGTATTTT.